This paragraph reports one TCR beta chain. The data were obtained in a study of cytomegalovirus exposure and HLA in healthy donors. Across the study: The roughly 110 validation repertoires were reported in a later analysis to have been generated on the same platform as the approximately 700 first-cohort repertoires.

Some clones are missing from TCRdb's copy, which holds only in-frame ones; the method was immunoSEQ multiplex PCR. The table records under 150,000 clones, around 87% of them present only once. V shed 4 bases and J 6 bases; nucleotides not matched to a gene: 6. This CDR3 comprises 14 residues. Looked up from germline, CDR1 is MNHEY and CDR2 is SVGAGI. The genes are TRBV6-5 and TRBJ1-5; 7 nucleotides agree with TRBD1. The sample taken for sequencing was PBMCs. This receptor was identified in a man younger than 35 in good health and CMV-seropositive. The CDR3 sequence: CASSSDRAPQPQHF. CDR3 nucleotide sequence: TGTGCCAGCAGTTCAGACAGGGCCCCTCAGCCCCAGCATTTT.